This passage covers 3 T cell receptor beta chains from one sample sequenced in a study of identical twins. TCRdb reprocessed the 5' RACE reads with MiXCR, giving one entry per CDR3 protein. The data hold approximately 490,000 distinct CDR3 sequences, with around 20% observed a single time. The sample was also reused in another study, on yellow fever vaccine responses in identical twins.

The specimen sequenced was CD4+ T cells sorted from blood. The source is a woman in her late teens or twenties in good health.

The sample holds a few counts of this clonotype. The chain joins TRBV3-1 to TRBJ2-1, with TRBD2 identical over 10 bases. V dropped 3 bases and J dropped 2; count of bases not matched to a gene: 4. The CDR3 covers 16 residues. CDR1 LGHDT and CDR2 YNNKEL come from the germline V gene (reference sequence). The CDR3 loop reads CASSQASGGPYNEQFF. CDR3 coding DNA: TGTGCCAGCAGCCAGGCTAGCGGGGGACCCTACAATGAGCAGTTCTTC.

The V and J genes are TRBV7-2 and TRBJ2-7; 13 nucleotides line up with TRBD2. The germline gives CDR1 SGHTA, CDR2 FQGNSA. V lost 5 bases, J lost 7 bases, and 5 bases stayed unmatched. The CDR3 is 14 residues long. The CDR3 sequence: CASSSRGLAGEQYF. CDR3 in DNA: TGTGCCAGCAGCAGCAGGGGACTAGCGGGAGAGCAGTACTTC.

The chain employs TRBV28 and TRBJ2-7, with 9 bases identical to TRBD1. The V gene's germline CDR1 is MDHEN and CDR2 SYDVKM. This CDR3 comprises 16 residues. The V segment lost 5 bases and the J segment 3 bases; nucleotides outside the gene matches: 11. As DNA, the CDR3 is TGTGCCAGCAGTCCCCCCGGGACAGGGATGGTCTACGAGCAGTACTTC. Its translation is CASSPPGTGMVYEQYF.